A single sample is the source of the 10 T cell receptor beta chains below, sequenced in a study of identifying expanded T cells in peripheral blood. TCRdb's copy holds only in-frame clones and misses some; the assay was immunoSEQ multiplex PCR. Among some 93,000 clones, 88% were seen once, and the ten largest hold approximately 6%. Sample: blood. Source of these receptors: a person aged 18 to 75 in good health.

The chain employs TRBV30 and TRBJ1-5; D call uncertain. Deletions cut 5 bases from V and 3 bases from J, with 11 bases between. The CDR3 sequence is 13 residues long. Germline loops: CDR1 GTSNPN, CDR2 SVGIG (reference sequence). The CDR3: CAWAQENNQPQHF. The CDR3 nucleotides read TGTGCCTGGGCCCAAGAAAACAATCAGCCCCAGCATTTT.

CDR3 coding DNA: TGCGCCAGCAGCTTGGCTGGGACAGGGGAATCGAACACTGAAGCTTTCTTT. Amino acids: CASSLAGTGESNTEAFF. This chain connects TRBV5-1 to TRBJ1-1; 10 bases map to TRBD1. The CDR3 is made up of 17 amino acids. Germline CDR1 reads SGHRS; CDR2 reads YFSETQ. V lost 0 bases, J lost 1 base, and 6 bases stayed unmatched.

The chain employs TRBV2 and TRBJ2-5; D might be TRBD1 or TRBD2, each matching 6 bases. Germline V gives CDR1 SNHLY, CDR2 FYNNEI. The V end lost 8 bases, the J end lost 5 bases, and 15 bases lay between the germline ends. The length of the CDR3 is 13 residues. The DNA of the CDR3 is TGTGCCAGCGGGACTCGGGGGCGGGAGACCCAGTACTTC. This sequence encodes CASGTRGRETQYF.

CDR3 region: CASSPGQGNTEAFF. CDR3 nucleotide sequence: TGTGCCAGCAGCCCGGGACAGGGGAACACTGAAGCTTTCTTT. The rearrangement links TRBV2 to TRBJ1-1; 9 bases align to TRBD1. The CDR3 sequence is 14 residues long. Per the germline V gene, CDR1 is SNHLY and CDR2 is FYNNEI. Unmatched junction bases numbered 3, after V lost 6 bases and J lost 1 base.

The chain employs TRBV12-5 and TRBJ1-1; weak D call: TRBD1 (5 bases). The CDR3 sequence is 15 residues long. Germline lookup yields CDR1 LGHNT and CDR2 FRNRAP. The ends were cut back, 7 bases at V and 1 base at J, with 16 bases in the middle. DNA of the CDR3: TGTGCTAGTGCCACACCCCCGACAGCGAACACTGAAGCTTTCTTT. This sequence encodes CASATPPTANTEAFF.

This clone turned up a few times. The chain couples TRBV6-1 to TRBJ1-1; D is possibly TRBD1 (6 bases). V was clipped by 6 bases and J by 5 bases, with 13 bases between them. The germline V gene encodes CDR1 MNHNS and CDR2 SASEGT. The CDR3 contains 13 residues. The DNA of the CDR3 is TGTGCCAGCAGCGCAAAAGGGGGGACTGAAGCTTTCTTT. Protein product: CASSAKGGTEAFF.

This rearrangement joins TRBV28 to TRBJ2-3; 16 nucleotides line up with TRBD2. The germline gives CDR1 MDHEN, CDR2 SYDVKM. The CDR3 totals 17 residues. Trimming removed 4 bases from V and 5 bases from J; junction bases left unmatched: 6. This chain's CDR3 is CASSSGTSGGARDTQYF. The CDR3 DNA follows: TGTGCCAGCAGTTCGGGGACTAGCGGGGGGGCGAGAGATACGCAGTATTTT. The full variable domain, completed using reference TRBV28 and TRBJ2-3, is DVKVTQSSRYLVKRTGEKVFLECVQDMDHENMFWYRQDPGLGLRLIYFSYDVKMKEKGDIPEGYSVSREKKERFSLILESASTNQTSMYLCASSSGTSGGARDTQYFGPGTRLTVL.

Concerning this clone itself: The limits of the CDR3 on the DNA are not certain, so only TCRdb's listed CDR3 is given. The chain carries TRBV28 and TRBJ2-7; the D call of TRBD2 is as the table states it, not checked on the DNA. CDR1 is MDHEN, CDR2 SYDVKM, per germline. The CDR3 spans 15 amino acids, including both terminal residues. CDR3 region: CASSSSGGVSYEQYF.

V is TRBV6-1 and J is TRBJ1-1; 7 bases match TRBD1. V trimming: 6 bases; J trimming: 0 bases; junction bases outside the gene matches: 7. The CDR3 has 15 amino acids. Germline V CDR1 and CDR2: MNHNS, SASEGT. CDR3 in amino acids: CASRGGAGLNTEAFF. CDR3 nucleotides: TGTGCCAGCAGAGGGGGCGCGGGCTTGAACACTGAAGCTTTCTTT.

The chain is built from TRBV6-6 and TRBJ2-7, with unresolved D. This CDR3 spans 13 amino acids. The germline V and J ends were trimmed by 8 bases and 1 base, with 12 bases remaining between them. Germline CDR1 and CDR2: MNHNY and SVGAGI (reference sequence). DNA of the CDR3: TGTGCCAGCGCCGTCCTGGATTCCTACGAGCAGTACTTC. It codes for CASAVLDSYEQYF.